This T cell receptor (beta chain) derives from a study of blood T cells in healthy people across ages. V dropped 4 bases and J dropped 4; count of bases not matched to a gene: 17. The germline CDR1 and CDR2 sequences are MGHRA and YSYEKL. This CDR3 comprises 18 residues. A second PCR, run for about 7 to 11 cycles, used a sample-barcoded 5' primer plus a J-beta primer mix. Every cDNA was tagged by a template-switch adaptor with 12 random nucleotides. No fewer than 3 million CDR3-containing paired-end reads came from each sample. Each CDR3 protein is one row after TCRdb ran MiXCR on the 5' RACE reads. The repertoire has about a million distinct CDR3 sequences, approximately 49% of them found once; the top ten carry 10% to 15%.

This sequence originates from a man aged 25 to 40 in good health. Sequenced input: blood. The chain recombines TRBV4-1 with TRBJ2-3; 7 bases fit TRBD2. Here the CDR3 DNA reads TGCGCCAGCAGCCCATTAAACCGGGGGACTGGGGGGGCAGATACGCAGTATTTT. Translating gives CASSPLNRGTGGADTQYF.